Listed here is a single T cell receptor beta chain. Its antigen is not known. The data stem from a study of glioma-infiltrating T cells. The study's findings and limits: CDR3 overlap between tissue and blood was very small. Gliomas, especially low-grade, showed above-expected tissue-blood divergence; non-neoplastic patients showed below.

The CDR3 contains 15 residues. V gave up 3 bases and J gave up 0 bases, with 9 bases separating them. The iRepertoire nested amplicon-rescue multiplex PCR amplified TCR alpha and beta CDR3s from RNA. Input was 100-400 ng of tissue mRNA or PBMC total RNA. Each CDR3 protein is one row after TCRdb ran MiXCR on the multiplex PCR reads. The sample includes more than 100,000 distinct CDR3 sequences, about 28% of them seen just once. Sequenced input: glioma tissue, nonneoplastic brain tissue, or PBMCs (not recorded which). The source of this sequence is a human donor with low-grade glioma or glioblastoma, undergoing nonglioma brain surgery, or in good health (not recorded which). This chain links TRBV12-3 or TRBV12-4 with TRBJ2-1; D might be TRBD2 (6 bases). This CDR3 is CASSFRGSSYNEQFF. The CDR3 bases are TGTGCCAGCAGTTTCCGGGGGAGCTCCTACAATGAGCAGTTCTTC.